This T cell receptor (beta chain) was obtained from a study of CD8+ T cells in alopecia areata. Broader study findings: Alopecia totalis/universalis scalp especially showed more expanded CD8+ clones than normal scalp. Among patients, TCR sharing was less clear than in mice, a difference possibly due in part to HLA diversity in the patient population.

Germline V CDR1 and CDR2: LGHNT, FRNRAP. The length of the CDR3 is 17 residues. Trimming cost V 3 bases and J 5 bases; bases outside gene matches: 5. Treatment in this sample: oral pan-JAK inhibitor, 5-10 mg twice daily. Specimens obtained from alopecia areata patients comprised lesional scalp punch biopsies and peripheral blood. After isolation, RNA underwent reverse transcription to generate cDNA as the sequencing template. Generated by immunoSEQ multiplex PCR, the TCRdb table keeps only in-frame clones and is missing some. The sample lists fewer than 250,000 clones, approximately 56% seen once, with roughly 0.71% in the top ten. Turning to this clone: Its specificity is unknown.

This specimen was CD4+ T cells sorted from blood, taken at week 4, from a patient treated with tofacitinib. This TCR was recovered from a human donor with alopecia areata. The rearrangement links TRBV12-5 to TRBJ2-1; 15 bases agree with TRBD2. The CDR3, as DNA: TGTGCTAGTGGTTTTCGGACTAGCGGGAGGGATGACAATGAGCAGTTCTTC. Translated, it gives CASGFRTSGRDDNEQFF.